In this sample, the clone carrying this T cell receptor beta chain turned up many times. Its specificity is unknown. These data are taken from a study of naive and memory T cell subsets. Broader study findings: Over 90% of naive TCR sequences appeared only once after error correction, unlike memory subsets.

An equimolar mix of two oligonucleotides served as the beta constant-region primer for TRBC1 and TRBC2. One entry per CDR3 protein, called by TCRdb with MiXCR from the UMI-ligation and nested PCR reads. The data hold over 20,000 distinct CDR3 sequences, with 11% observed a single time. The ends were cut back, 2 bases at V and 5 bases at J, with 18 bases in the middle. This CDR3 comprises 15 residues. The germline V gene has CDR1 DFQATT and CDR2 SNEGSKA (reference sequence). Sequencing used central memory CD8+ T cells from blood. The TCR sequence derives from a human donor in good health. The chain is built from TRBV20-1 and TRBJ2-5; the D gene could be TRBD1 or TRBD2 (7 bases each). The CDR3 reads CSARSSGTASETQYF. CDR3 nucleotides: TGCAGTGCTAGATCCAGCGGGACAGCTTCGGAGACCCAGTACTTC.